This T cell receptor beta chain was captured by sequencing in a study of response to subunit inactivated influenza vaccine. In its sample, this clonotype was seen a few times. The CDR3 length is 14 residues. CDR1 is LNHDA and CDR2 is SQIVND in the germline V gene (reference sequence). Trimming took 3 bases from V and 4 from J, leaving 12 bases between them. TCRdb re-derived calls from the RT-PCR reads in MiXCR, one entry per CDR3 protein. Of more than 550,000 distinct CDR3 sequences in the sample, about 11% were seen once. The same data also went into a second study, on T cells expressing NK-cell markers. This second study notes: The authors generated TCR beta cDNA through 5'RACE template switching with UMIs. As a fraction of CD8+ T cells, dominant NKG2C+ clonotypes reached about 1.0-7.5% in roughly 6 donors. The study found these clonotypes also leading the CD3+CD56-NKG2C+ fraction in a few donors.

The V call is TRBV19, the J call TRBJ2-5, with a possible D match to TRBD1 (5 bases). Sequenced material: PBMCs from blood, taken on the day of vaccination. The TCR originated in a middle-aged man who received an inactivated influenza vaccine. CDR3: CASSIRREGETQYF. The CDR3 nucleotides are TGTGCCAGTAGTATCCGCAGGGAAGGAGAGACCCAGTACTTC.